The 20 T cell receptor beta chains below all came from one sample that was sequenced in a study of Tregs in tolerant kidney transplant recipients. This table comes from immunoSEQ multiplex PCR, and its TCRdb copy is limited to in-frame clones, with some not included. The sample shows some 64,000 clones, roughly 98% of them seen only once. The material was Tregs from blood, obtained before the transplant. The receptors originated from a human donor who received a combined kidney and bone marrow transplant.

The chain combines TRBV4-3 with TRBJ2-7; 11 bases align to TRBD1. This CDR3 is built from 18 residues. The germline V gene has CDR1 LGHNA and CDR2 YSLEER. V shed 3 bases and J 2 bases; nucleotides not matched to a gene: 12. The CDR3 DNA is TGCGCCAGCAGCCATTATGCCTTAGGGACAGGGGGTACCTACGAGCAGTACTTC. This translates into CASSHYALGTGGTYEQYF.

The genes are TRBV6-6 and TRBJ1-2; TRBD1 might be the D (6 bases). CDR1 and CDR2 (germline): MNHNY, SVGAGI (reference sequence). The germline V and J ends were trimmed by 2 bases and 6 bases, with 13 bases remaining between them. This CDR3 region has 14 residues. The chain's CDR3 is CASSYGRGANGYTF. CDR3 bases: TGTGCCAGCAGTTACGGCCGGGGGGCAAATGGCTACACCTTC.

V usage is TRBV5-1 and J usage is TRBJ1-2, with TRBD1 identical over 7 bases. CDR3 length: 13 residues. Germline CDR1 is SGHRS and CDR2 is YFSETQ. V lost 1 base to trimming and J lost 6 bases; unmatched junction nucleotides: 3. Written as DNA, the CDR3 is TGCGCCAGCAGCTTGAGAGGGGGCGATGGCTACACCTTC. The encoded protein is CASSLRGGDGYTF.

The DNA of the CDR3 is TGTGCCAGCTCAAGAGGACAGAACTACGAGCAGTACTTC. Encoded protein: CASSRGQNYEQYF. The chain is built from TRBV18 and TRBJ2-7; tentative D call: TRBD1 (6 bases). Trimming pared 5 bases from V and 3 bases from J, leaving 11 bases between. CDR3 length: 13 amino acids. Looked up from germline, CDR1 is KGHSH and CDR2 is LQKENI.

The chain uses TRBV5-1 and TRBJ2-2, with 8 positions matching TRBD2. Germline V CDR1 and CDR2: SGHRS, YFSETQ. Losses at the gene ends were 3 bases for V and 0 bases for J; bases not matched to a gene: 4. The CDR3 has 16 residues. CDR3 residues: CASSSSGGTNTGELFF. The DNA for the CDR3 is TGCGCCAGCAGCTCCAGCGGGGGCACGAACACCGGGGAGCTGTTTTTT.

V gene TRBV15 combines with J gene TRBJ2-1, with 7 bases aligning to TRBD2. From germline, CDR1 is LNHNV and CDR2 YYDKDF (reference sequence). The CDR3 extends over 16 amino acids. With 0 bases clipped from V and 6 bases from J, the junction kept 8 bases outside the gene matches. As DNA, the CDR3 is TGTGCCACCAGCAGAGAGGGCGGGAGAATCCCCAATGAGCAGTTCTTC. This gives the protein CATSREGGRIPNEQFF. Using reference TRBV15 and TRBJ2-1 for the parts outside the CDR3, the full variable domain is DAMVIQNPRYQVTQFGKPVTLSCSQTLNHNVMYWYQQKSSQAPKLLFHYYDKDFNNEADTPDNFQSRRPNTSFCFLDIRSPGLGDTAMYLCATSREGGRIPNEQFFGPGTRLTVL.

The chain is built from TRBV7-2 and TRBJ2-2; D is uncertain. Trimming cost V 4 bases and J 2 bases, with 5 bases left between them. The CDR3 sequence is 13 residues long. Germline CDR1 is SGHTA and CDR2 is FQGNSA. CDR3 sequence reads: CASSSSNTGELFF. In DNA form, the CDR3 reads TGTGCCAGCAGCTCGTCTAACACCGGGGAGCTGTTTTTT.

DNA of the CDR3: TGTGCCAGCAGTTTTAACCCCAGGGGACAGACTAATTCACCCCTCCACTTT. It is translated as CASSFNPRGQTNSPLHF. The rearrangement joins TRBV28 to TRBJ1-6, with 7 bases matching TRBD1. The CDR3 extends over 17 amino acids. Germline CDR1 MDHEN, CDR2 SYDVKM. The V segment lost 3 bases and the J segment 6 bases; nucleotides outside the gene matches: 11. Drawing the rest from reference TRBV28 and TRBJ1-6, the complete variable domain is DVKVTQSSRYLVKRTGEKVFLECVQDMDHENMFWYRQDPGLGLRLIYFSYDVKMKEKGDIPEGYSVSREKKERFSLILESASTNQTSMYLCASSFNPRGQTNSPLHFGNGTRLTVT.

The chain links TRBV4-3 to TRBJ2-1; TRBD1 matches at 7 bases. V was clipped by 3 bases and J by 5 bases; unmatched bases: 13. In germline, CDR1 is LGHNA, CDR2 YSLEER. The CDR3 length is 17 residues. The CDR3 nucleotides read TGCGCCAGCAGCCAGACGACACAGGGGATGAGACACAATGAGCAGTTCTTC. Encoded protein: CASSQTTQGMRHNEQFF.

The chain has TRBV7-6 and TRBJ1-2; D is unclear. This CDR3 has 14 amino acids. The V end was cut by 1 base, the J end by 4 bases, with 10 bases between. Germline CDR1 is SGHVS and CDR2 is FNYEAQ. Here the CDR3 reads CASSLGGFAYGYTF. The CDR3 nucleotides are TGTGCCAGCAGCTTAGGAGGGTTCGCCTATGGCTACACCTTC. Looking up the rest from reference TRBV7-6 and TRBJ1-2 gives the full variable domain: GAGVSQSPRYKVTKRGQDVALRCDPISGHVSLYWYRQALGQGPEFLTYFNYEAQQDKSGLPNDRFSAERPEGSISTLTIQRTEQRDSAMYRCASSLGGFAYGYTFGSGTRLTVV.

This chain connects TRBV6-5 to TRBJ1-2; 8 nucleotides match TRBD1. The CDR3 runs 14 residues. Trimming at V came to 5 bases and at J to 8 bases, leaving 10 bases not matched to a gene. Germline CDR1 reads MNHEY; CDR2 reads SVGAGI. Here the CDR3 DNA reads TGTGCCAGCAGTCTTTCCAGGGGGCTCGGGGGCTACACCTTC. As protein: CASSLSRGLGGYTF.

The chain links TRBV10-3 to TRBJ1-4; TRBD1 matches at 9 bases. Germline loops: CDR1 ENHRY, CDR2 SYGVKD. The CDR3 has 15 amino acids. The junction had 7 bases not matched to a gene; V was cut back by 3 bases and J by 8 bases. The CDR3 region has the DNA TGTGCCATCAGTGATGGGGGGACAGGGTTCGAAAAACTGTTTTTT. It codes for CAISDGGTGFEKLFF.

The genes are TRBV27 and TRBJ2-7; perhaps TRBD1 as D (5 bases). Germline lookup yields CDR1 MNHEY and CDR2 SMNVEV (reference sequence). With 2 bases removed from V and 2 bases from J, the gap between germline ends came to 7 bases. The CDR3 totals 13 residues. The CDR3 loop reads CASSLAGTYEQYF. As DNA, the CDR3 is TGTGCCAGCAGTTTAGCAGGGACCTACGAGCAGTACTTC.

This rearrangement joins TRBV5-4 to TRBJ1-2; 9 bases are a match to TRBD1. The junction had 16 bases not matched to a gene; V was cut back by 4 bases and J by 0 bases. This CDR3 has 19 residues. Looked up from germline, CDR1 is SGHNT and CDR2 is YYREEE (reference sequence). The DNA for the CDR3 is TGTGCCAGCAGCCTGACTACTTATACAGGGGGCCCTACTAACTATGGCTACACCTTC. This codes for CASSLTTYTGGPTNYGYTF.

This rearrangement joins TRBV5-1 to TRBJ2-1; 8 bases fit TRBD2. The trim removed 1 base at V and 6 bases at J, leaving 6 bases unmatched. The CDR3 sequence is 15 residues long. Germline V lookup: CDR1 SGHRS, CDR2 YFSETQ. The CDR3 sequence is CASSLSSSGFNEQFF. The DNA for the CDR3 is TGCGCCAGCAGCTTGTCGTCTAGCGGGTTCAATGAGCAGTTCTTC.

This chain joins TRBV25-1 and TRBJ1-2, with D perhaps TRBD1 (5 bases). CDR1 is MGHDK, CDR2 SYGVNS, per germline. CDR3 length: 15 amino acids. Trimming removed 5 bases from V and 4 bases from J, with 17 bases in between. CDR3 sequence: CASSTPSGTIYGYTF. CDR3 sequence (DNA): TGTGCCAGCAGTACCCCCTCCGGGACTATCTATGGCTACACCTTC.

V and J are TRBV10-3 and TRBJ2-3; 7 positions agree with TRBD1. Trimming cost V 0 bases and J 3 bases; bases outside gene matches: 6. The CDR3 contains 16 residues. The germline gives CDR1 ENHRY, CDR2 SYGVKD. The CDR3 DNA reads TGTGCCATCAGTGAGTCGGGAACAGGGGTTACAGATACGCAGTATTTT. Its translation is CAISESGTGVTDTQYF.

The chain recombines TRBV7-9 with TRBJ1-2, with unresolved D. The CDR3 length is 13 residues. The V and J ends lost 2 bases and 8 bases respectively, with 12 bases between them. Germline CDR1 is SEHNR and CDR2 is FQNEAQ (reference sequence). For the CDR3, the DNA is TGTGCCAGCAGCTTATTTCGGGTTGACGGCTACACCTTC. Protein product: CASSLFRVDGYTF.

This chain's CDR3 is CASSSPGHQAYEQYF. CDR3 DNA sequence: TGTGCCAGCAGCTCTCCGGGACACCAGGCATACGAGCAGTACTTC. The gene calls are TRBV4-2 and TRBJ2-7; D might be TRBD1 (6 bases). Germline V gene sequence: CDR1 LGHNA, CDR2 YNFKEQ. Trimming removed 5 bases from V and 4 bases from J, with 18 bases in between. The CDR3 extends over 15 amino acids.

The chain employs TRBV5-1 and TRBJ2-5; no reliable D call. V was trimmed by 0 bases and J by 5 bases, leaving 5 bases between them. This CDR3 comprises 12 residues. Germline CDR1 and CDR2: SGHRS and YFSETQ. The CDR3 DNA sequence: TGCGCCAGCAGCTTGGCCCGGGAGACCCAGTACTTC. Its translation: CASSLARETQYF.